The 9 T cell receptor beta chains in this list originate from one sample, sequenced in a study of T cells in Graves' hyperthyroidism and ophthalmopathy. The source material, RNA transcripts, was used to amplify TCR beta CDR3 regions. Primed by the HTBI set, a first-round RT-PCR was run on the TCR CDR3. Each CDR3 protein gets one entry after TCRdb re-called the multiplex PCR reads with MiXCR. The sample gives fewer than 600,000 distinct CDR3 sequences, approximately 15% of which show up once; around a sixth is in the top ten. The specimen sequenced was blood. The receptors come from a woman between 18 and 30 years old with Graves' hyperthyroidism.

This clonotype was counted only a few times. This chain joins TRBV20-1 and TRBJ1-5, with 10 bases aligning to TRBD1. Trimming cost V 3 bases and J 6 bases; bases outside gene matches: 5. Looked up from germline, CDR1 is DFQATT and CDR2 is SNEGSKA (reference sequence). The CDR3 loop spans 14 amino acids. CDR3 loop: CSASRQGAAQPQHF. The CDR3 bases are TGCAGTGCTAGTAGACAGGGGGCGGCTCAGCCCCAGCATTTT.

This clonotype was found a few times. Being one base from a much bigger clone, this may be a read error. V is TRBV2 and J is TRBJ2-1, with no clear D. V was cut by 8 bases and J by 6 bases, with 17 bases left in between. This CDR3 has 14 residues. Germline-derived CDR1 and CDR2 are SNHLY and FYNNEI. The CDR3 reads CASGLSKLCNEQFF. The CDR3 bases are TGTGCCAGCGGTTTAAGCAAACTCTGCAATGAGCAGTTCTTC.

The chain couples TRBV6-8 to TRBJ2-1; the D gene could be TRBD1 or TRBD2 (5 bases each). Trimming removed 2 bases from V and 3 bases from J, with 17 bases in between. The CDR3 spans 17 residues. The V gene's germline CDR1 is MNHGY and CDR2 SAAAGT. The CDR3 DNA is TGTGCCAGCAGTTACATTGGACGGGGCGTTTACTACAATGAGCAGTTCTTC. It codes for CASSYIGRGVYYNEQFF.

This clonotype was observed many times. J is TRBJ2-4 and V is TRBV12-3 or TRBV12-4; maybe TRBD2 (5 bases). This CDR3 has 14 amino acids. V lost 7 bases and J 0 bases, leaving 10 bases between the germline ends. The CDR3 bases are TGTGCCAGCAACCGACGGGAAGCCAAAAACATTCAGTACTTC. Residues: CASNRREAKNIQYF.

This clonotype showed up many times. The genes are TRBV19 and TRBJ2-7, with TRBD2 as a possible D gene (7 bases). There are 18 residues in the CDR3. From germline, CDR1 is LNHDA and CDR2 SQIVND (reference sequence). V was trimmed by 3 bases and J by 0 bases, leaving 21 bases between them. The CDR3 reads CASSIGGPLADLSYEQYF. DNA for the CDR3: TGTGCCAGTAGTATTGGGGGGCCGCTAGCGGACCTCTCCTACGAGCAGTACTTC. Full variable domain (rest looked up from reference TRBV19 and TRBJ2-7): DGGITQSPKYLFRKEGQNVTLSCEQNLNHDAMYWYRQDPGQGLRLIYYSQIVNDFQKGDIAEGYSVSREKKESFPLTVTSAQKNPTAFYLCASSIGGPLADLSYEQYFGPGTRLTVT.

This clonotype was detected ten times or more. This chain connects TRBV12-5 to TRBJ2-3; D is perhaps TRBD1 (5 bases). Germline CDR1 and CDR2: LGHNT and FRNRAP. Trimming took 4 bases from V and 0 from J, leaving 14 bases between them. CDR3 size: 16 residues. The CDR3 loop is CASGSGHALSTDTQYF. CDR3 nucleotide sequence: TGTGCTAGTGGTTCCGGACATGCCCTTAGCACAGATACGCAGTATTTT.

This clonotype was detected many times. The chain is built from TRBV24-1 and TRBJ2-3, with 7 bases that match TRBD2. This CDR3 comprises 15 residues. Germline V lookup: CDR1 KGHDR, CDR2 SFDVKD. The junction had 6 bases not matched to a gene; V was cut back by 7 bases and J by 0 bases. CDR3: CATSGGRASTDTQYF. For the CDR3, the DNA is TGTGCCACCAGCGGCGGGAGAGCGAGCACAGATACGCAGTATTTT.

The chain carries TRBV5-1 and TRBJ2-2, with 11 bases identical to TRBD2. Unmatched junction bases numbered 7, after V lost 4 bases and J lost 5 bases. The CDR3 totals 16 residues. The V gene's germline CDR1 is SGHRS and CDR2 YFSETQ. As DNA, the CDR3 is TGCGCCAGCAGCGAACCAACTAGCGGGAGTACCGGGGAGCTGTTTTTT. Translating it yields CASSEPTSGSTGELFF.

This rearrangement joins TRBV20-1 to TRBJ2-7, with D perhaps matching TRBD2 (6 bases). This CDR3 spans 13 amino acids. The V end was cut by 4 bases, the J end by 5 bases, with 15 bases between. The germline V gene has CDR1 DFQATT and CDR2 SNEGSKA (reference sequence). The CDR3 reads CSATQGGRNEQYV. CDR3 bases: TGCAGTGCTACTCAGGGAGGCCGGAACGAGCAGTACGTC.